The 23 T cell receptor beta chains reported below all come from one sample, sequenced in a study of blood T cell repertoires in COVID-19. The table came from immunoSEQ multiplex PCR; TCRdb's copy has only in-frame clones and leaves some out. The sample consists of 350,000 to 500,000 clones, around nine tenths of them appearing once. Sequences were obtained from PBMCs or T cells enriched from blood (not recorded which). The receptor source for this set is a woman younger than 35 who had been exposed to COVID-19.

The V gene is TRBV7-3, the J gene TRBJ2-2; D is unresolved. CDR1 is SGHTA and CDR2 is FQGTGA in the germline V gene. The ends were cut back, 2 bases at V and 2 bases at J, with 6 bases in the middle. There are 14 residues in the CDR3. The CDR3 DNA is TGTGCCAGCAGCTTAGATAGTAACACCGGGGAGCTGTTTTTT. It translates to CASSLDSNTGELFF.

The J gene is TRBJ2-1, the V gene TRBV6-2 or TRBV6-3; TRBD1 might be the D (5 bases). Looked up from germline, CDR1 is MNHEY and CDR2 is SVGEGT. The CDR3 is 16 amino acids. Trimming stripped 2 bases from V and 5 bases from J, with 16 bases between. The CDR3 spells CASSYGAVTTDNEQFF. The CDR3 bases are TGTGCCAGCAGTTACGGGGCGGTTACAACGGACAATGAGCAGTTCTTC.

V gene TRBV13 combines with J gene TRBJ2-1, with 14 bases matching TRBD2. The germline gives CDR1 PRHDT, CDR2 FYEKMQ (reference sequence). The CDR3 contains 17 residues. The ends lost 4 bases at V and 5 bases at J; junction bases unmatched: 7. The CDR3 region has the DNA TGTGCCAGCAGCTCCGGGACTAGCGGGAGTAACGACAATGAGCAGTTCTTC. Translation gives CASSSGTSGSNDNEQFF.

In this sample, this clone turned up once. The rearrangement uses TRBV3-1 (or the pseudogene TRBV3-2) and TRBJ1-1; D remains ambiguous. Germline values: CDR1 LGHDT, CDR2 YNNKEL (reference sequence). This CDR3 has 14 residues. V was clipped by 1 base and J by 3 bases, with 9 bases between them. The CDR3 protein is CASSQVARYTEAFF. The CDR3 nucleotides are TGTGCCAGCAGCCAAGTGGCCCGTTACACTGAAGCTTTCTTT.

The chain has TRBV19 and TRBJ1-1, with D unresolved. Germline V gene lookup returns CDR1 LNHDA and CDR2 SQIVND (reference sequence). CDR3 length: 14 residues. V gave up 1 base and J gave up 1 base, with 7 bases separating them. The CDR3: CASSIVGGNTEAFF. CDR3 DNA sequence: TGTGCCAGTAGTATAGTTGGCGGGAACACTGAAGCTTTCTTT.

As to this clone: The same CDR3 arises from other DNA sequences in this sample as well. The gene calls are TRBV12-3 or TRBV12-4 and TRBJ1-2, with D uncertain. Trimming took 2 bases from V and 0 from J, leaving 4 bases between them. CDR3 size: 13 residues. The CDR3 protein is CASSLQTNYGYTF. The CDR3 DNA is TGTGCCAGCAGTTTACAGACTAACTATGGCTACACCTTC.

The CDR3 sequence is CASSLEGVTEAFF. Written as DNA, the CDR3 is TGCGCCAGCAGCTTGGAGGGGGTCACTGAAGCTTTCTTT. The chain uses TRBV5-1 and TRBJ1-1; a possible D gene is TRBD1 (6 bases). The CDR3 spans 13 residues. Germline values: CDR1 SGHRS, CDR2 YFSETQ. Trimming removed 0 bases at V and 4 bases at J, with 7 bases between.

The chain combines TRBV7-2 with TRBJ2-5; TRBD2 agrees at 9 bases. The CDR3 length is 14 residues. V lost 6 bases, J lost 5 bases, and 7 bases stayed unmatched. Germline V gene sequence: CDR1 SGHTA, CDR2 FQGNSA. The CDR3 region is CASRVAGAGETQYF. The CDR3 coding sequence is TGTGCCAGCAGGGTAGCGGGGGCGGGGGAGACCCAGTACTTC.

This chain links TRBV4-2 with TRBJ1-5; D not certain. This CDR3 has 15 amino acids. Deletions cut 4 bases from V and 5 bases from J, with 15 bases between. Germline values: CDR1 LGHNA, CDR2 YNFKEQ. CDR3 sequence: CASSLSAMSDQPQHF. The DNA of the CDR3 is TGTGCCAGCAGCCTAAGTGCCATGAGTGATCAGCCCCAGCATTTT.

V is TRBV27 and J is TRBJ2-7, with TRBD2 matching 7 bases. Trimming took 5 bases from V and 4 from J; bases not matched to a gene: 5. Per the germline V gene, CDR1 is MNHEY and CDR2 is SMNVEV (reference sequence). This CDR3 has 13 amino acids. The CDR3 loop reads CASSPGGGYEQYF. CDR3 DNA sequence: TGTGCCAGCAGTCCGGGGGGAGGGTACGAGCAGTACTTC.

V is TRBV19 and J is TRBJ2-1, with 9 bases fitting TRBD1. The CDR3 runs to 14 residues. Looked up from germline, CDR1 is LNHDA and CDR2 is SQIVND (reference sequence). The ends lost 7 bases at V and 5 bases at J; junction bases unmatched: 6. The CDR3 region has the DNA TGTGCCAGTACCCCCGGGACAGGGAACAATGAGCAGTTCTTC. It yields the protein CASTPGTGNNEQFF.

CDR3 sequence: CASSHGTGGRPLHF. In DNA, the CDR3 is TGCGCCAGCAGCCATGGGACTGGCGGGCGACCCCTCCACTTT. This chain uses TRBV4-1 with TRBJ1-6, with D possibly matching TRBD1 (5 bases). V was trimmed by 3 bases and J by 12 bases, leaving 15 bases between them. This CDR3 region has 14 residues. Looked up from germline, CDR1 is MGHRA and CDR2 is YSYEKL.

This rearrangement joins TRBV5-8 to TRBJ2-1; 10 nucleotides match TRBD2. CDR1 is SGHTS and CDR2 is YDEGEE in the germline V gene. Trimming at V came to 4 bases and at J to 6 bases, leaving 13 bases not matched to a gene. The CDR3 is 17 amino acids. CDR3 in amino acids: CASSPTLASGRSNEQFF. CDR3 DNA: TGTGCCAGCAGCCCGACCCTCGCTAGCGGGAGAAGCAATGAGCAGTTCTTC.

The chain couples TRBV13 to TRBJ1-4; D is undetermined. Trimming left V 3 bases short and J 9 bases short, with 11 bases between. Germline V gene data show CDR1 as PRHDT and CDR2 as FYEKMQ (reference sequence). The CDR3 is made up of 13 amino acids. The chain's CDR3 is CASSLLAEKKLFF. CDR3 sequence (DNA): TGTGCCAGCAGCTTGCTGGCAGAAAAAAAACTGTTTTTT.

The genes are TRBV28 and TRBJ1-3; 7 nucleotides match TRBD1. Germline CDR1 MDHEN, CDR2 SYDVKM. The ends lost 3 bases at V and 2 bases at J; junction bases unmatched: 1. The CDR3 has 14 amino acids. CDR3: CASSLTGTGNTIYF. The CDR3 DNA is TGTGCCAGCAGTTTGACAGGGACTGGAAACACCATATATTTT.

The chain carries TRBV2 and TRBJ2-1, with D perhaps matching TRBD2 (6 bases). Germline lookup yields CDR1 SNHLY and CDR2 FYNNEI. V was clipped by 7 bases and J by 7 bases, with 17 bases between them. This CDR3 is built from 14 residues. The DNA for the CDR3 is TGTGCCAGCACCGACCCCCCTAGCGTAAATGAGCAGTTCTTC. This gives the protein CASTDPPSVNEQFF. The whole variable domain, remainder taken from reference TRBV2 and TRBJ2-1, is EPEVTQTPSHQVTQMGQEVILRCVPISNHLYFYWYRQILGQKVEFLVSFYNNEISEKSEIFDDQFSVERPDGSNFTLKIRSTKLEDSAMYFCASTDPPSVNEQFFGPGTRLTVL.

The V and J genes are TRBV14 and TRBJ2-2; perhaps TRBD2 as D (6 bases). This CDR3 is built from 16 residues. CDR1 is SGHDN, CDR2 FVKESK, per germline. Trimming pared 4 bases from V and 3 bases from J, leaving 15 bases between. The CDR3 nucleotides are TGTGCCAGCAGCCCCCGTGGCGGGGAATACACCGGGGAGCTGTTTTTT. The encoded protein is CASSPRGGEYTGELFF.

The chain recombines TRBV4-3 with TRBJ2-7; weak D call: TRBD2 (5 bases). The CDR3 extends over 13 amino acids. The germline V and J ends were trimmed by 1 base and 2 bases, with 6 bases remaining between them. Looked up from germline, CDR1 is LGHNA and CDR2 is YSLEER. This CDR3 is CASSQAGTYEQYF. The CDR3 DNA is TGCGCCAGCAGCCAAGCCGGGACCTACGAGCAGTACTTC.

The chain combines TRBV3-1 (or the pseudogene TRBV3-2) with TRBJ2-7; 12 positions agree with TRBD2. Trimming at V came to 2 bases and at J to 0 bases, leaving 8 bases not matched to a gene. The length of the CDR3 is 18 residues. Germline V gene sequence: CDR1 LGHDT, CDR2 YNNKEL (reference sequence). CDR3: CASSQSSGRASRSYEQYF. In nucleotides, the CDR3 is TGTGCCAGCAGCCAATCTAGCGGGAGGGCCTCACGCTCCTACGAGCAGTACTTC.

The sample holds a few counts of this clone. The chain couples TRBV18 to TRBJ1-1; 8 nucleotides match TRBD1. CDR1 and CDR2 (germline): KGHSH, LQKENI. V was pared by 4 bases and J by 0 bases, with 10 bases of the junction left unmatched. The length of the CDR3 is 17 residues. The CDR3 loop reads CASSRQGLRTVNTEAFF. The DNA of the CDR3 is TGTGCCAGCTCACGACAGGGGCTTCGTACGGTGAACACTGAAGCTTTCTTT.

The rearrangement uses TRBV11-2 and TRBJ2-5; TRBD2 matches at 13 bases. Germline V gives CDR1 SGHAT, CDR2 FQNNGV. CDR3 length: 19 residues. The V segment lost 1 base and the J segment 5 bases; nucleotides outside the gene matches: 13. CDR3 nucleotides: TGTGCCAGCAGCTTAGTCGGGTTGTGGGGACTAGCGGGGATGGAGACCCAGTACTTC. This gives the protein CASSLVGLWGLAGMETQYF. Combining the CDR3 with reference TRBV11-2 and TRBJ2-5 gives the whole variable domain EAGVAQSPRYKIIEKRQSVAFWCNPISGHATLYWYQQILGQGPKLLIQFQNNGVVDDSQLPKDRFSAERLKGVDSTLKIQPAKLEDSAVYLCASSLVGLWGLAGMETQYFGPGTRLLVL.

This clone appeared a few times. The chain links TRBV29-1 to TRBJ1-1; tentatively, D is TRBD1 (5 bases). V was shortened by 8 bases and J by 0 bases, with 13 bases between the two germline ends. This CDR3 is 13 amino acids long. Germline assignment: CDR1 SQVTM and CDR2 ANQGSEA. This chain's CDR3 is CSSSGSLNTEAFF. In DNA form, the CDR3 reads TGCAGCTCCTCAGGGTCCTTGAACACTGAAGCTTTCTTT.

The V and J genes are TRBV27 and TRBJ1-5; 12 bases align to TRBD1. Germline V lookup: CDR1 MNHEY, CDR2 SMNVEV (reference sequence). The ends lost 0 bases at V and 3 bases at J; junction bases unmatched: 3. The CDR3 spans 17 residues. CDR3 residues: CASSLSGTGGFNQPQHF. For the CDR3, the DNA is TGTGCCAGCAGTTTATCGGGGACAGGGGGCTTCAATCAGCCCCAGCATTTT.